The rows below give T cell receptor beta chains drawn from one sample of a study of CD8+ T cells in alopecia areata. The method was immunoSEQ multiplex PCR; TCRdb's version includes in-frame clones alone and lacks a portion of them. Among some 99,000 clones listed, roughly two fifths were seen once. Sequenced: CD4+ T cells sorted from blood. These receptors all stem from a human donor with alopecia areata. CDR3s include the opening cysteine and the closing phenylalanine or tryptophan. A D gene is named only where the DNA matches it firmly. For some rows the clone size is stated as once, few or many, or as a class when expanded; others skip it.

>TRBJ2-7|TRBD1|few|TRBV29-1
CSVRTGDSEQYF
TGCAGCGTTAGAACAGGGGATTCCGAGCAGTACTTC
>TRBJ1-1|NA|few|TRBV19
CASINDIGHEAFF
TGTGCCAGTATTAACGACATCGGGCATGAAGCTTTCTTT
>TRBJ2-7|TRBD1|NA|TRBV7-2
CASSLDRGDEQYF
TGTGCCAGCAGCTTGGACAGGGGTGACGAGCAGTACTTC
>TRBJ2-7|NA|NA|TRBV9
CASSLGRMSAEQYF
TGTGCCAGCAGCCTGGGGAGGATGTCGGCCGAGCAGTACTTC
>TRBJ2-3|TRBD2|NA|TRBV6-5
CASRYGLAGWTDTQYF
TGTGCCAGCAGATACGGACTAGCGGGGTGGACAGATACGCAGTATTTT
>TRBJ2-5|NA|NA|TRBV11-2
CASSPGAGGTQYF
TGTGCCAGCAGCCCGGGGGCAGGTGGGACCCAGTACTTC
>TRBJ1-2|NA|NA|TRBV20-1
CSARGWHGYTF
TGCAGTGCAAGGGGGTGGCATGGCTACACCTTC
>TRBJ2-7|TRBD1|NA|TRBV7-2
CASSSDRQGLQHF
TGTGCCAGCAGCTCGGACAGACAGGGGCTACAGCACTTC
>TRBJ1-2|NA|few|TRBV30
CAWSTGNHGYTF
TGTGCCTGGAGTACGGGGAACCATGGCTACACCTTC
>TRBJ2-2|TRBD1|few|TRBV29-1
CSVEDRGLFF
TGCAGCGTCGAAGACAGGGGGCTGTTTTTT
>TRBJ2-7|TRBD1|NA|TRBV15
CATSRDLDRDHEQYF
TGTGCCACCAGCAGAGACCTGGACAGGGATCACGAGCAGTACTTC
>TRBJ2-1|NA|medium-sized|TRBV14
CASSQLTRSSYNEQFF
TGTGCCAGCAGCCAACTAACTCGGAGCTCCTACAATGAGCAGTTCTTC
>TRBJ2-7|NA|NA|TRBV29-1
CSVVGAGSGEQYF
TGCAGCGTTGTAGGGGCAGGGTCGGGGGAGCAGTACTTC
>TRBJ2-1|NA|NA|TRBV28
CASGWLRPEFESGNNEQFF
TGTGCCAGCGGGTGGCTAAGACCAGAGTTCGAGTCAGGAAACAATGAGCAGTTCTTC
>TRBJ1-1|NA|few|TRBV6-1
CASSRGEAFF
TGTGCCAGCTCTCGGGGTGAAGCTTTCTTT
>TRBJ2-7|NA|NA|TRBV29-1
CSCGTGRVEQYF
TGCAGCTGTGGGACGGGCCGGGTCGAGCAGTACTTC
>TRBJ1-2|NA|once|TRBV30
CAWSVGGGRGYGYTF
TGTGCCTGGAGTGTAGGCGGGGGACGAGGCTATGGCTACACCTTC
>TRBJ1-4|TRBD1|NA|TRBV7-2
CASSLRQGSEKLFF
TGTGCCAGCAGTCTAAGACAGGGGAGTGAAAAACTGTTTTTT
>TRBJ2-5|NA|NA|TRBV4-3
CASSQVPGEGETQYF
TGCGCCAGCAGCCAAGTCCCGGGAGAGGGGGAGACCCAGTACTTC
>TRBJ1-2|NA|NA|TRBV25-1
CASNSNSGYTF
TGTGCCAGCAATTCAAATTCGGGCTACACCTTC
>TRBJ2-4|NA|NA|TRBV29-1
CSVLSQIGGPYIQYF
TGCAGCGTTCTGAGTCAGATTGGGGGGCCGTACATTCAGTACTTC
>TRBJ2-2|NA|NA|TRBV6-5
CASSFYTGELFF
TGTGCCAGCAGCTTTTACACCGGGGAGCTGTTTTTT
>TRBJ2-2|NA|NA|TRBV2
CASSEALHSAGELFF
TGTGCCAGCAGTGAAGCGCTTCATAGCGCCGGGGAGCTGTTTTTT
>TRBJ1-1|NA|once|TRBV29-1
CSVHLMRENTEAFF
TGCAGCGTTCACCTTATGCGGGAGAACACTGAAGCTTTCTTT
>TRBJ2-5|NA|NA|TRBV6-5
CASSSRLGETQYF
TGTGCCAGCAGTTCCCGCCTCGGAGAGACCCAGTACTTC
>TRBJ2-5|NA|few|TRBV7-9
CASSLNPDETQYF
TGTGCCAGCAGCCTCAATCCTGATGAGACCCAGTACTTC
>TRBJ1-2|NA|NA|TRBV30
CACLSGYTF
TGTGCCTGCCTGAGTGGCTACACCTTC
>TRBJ2-1|TRBD2|NA|TRBV25-1
CASSDPPLAGPDNEQFF
TGTGCCAGCAGTGATCCTCCTCTAGCGGGGCCCGACAATGAGCAGTTCTTC
>TRBJ1-1|NA|NA|TRBV29-1
CSVVWTEAFF
TGCAGCGTTGTTTGGACTGAAGCTTTCTTT
>TRBJ2-7|NA|few|TRBV20-1
CSAGRSYEQYF
TGCAGTGCAGGCAGGAGCTACGAGCAGTACTTC
>TRBJ2-3|NA|NA|TRBV30
CAWSVGPPDTQYF
TGTGCCTGGAGTGTAGGCCCCCCAGATACGCAGTATTTT
>TRBJ1-2|NA|few|TRBV25-1
CASSEYRDDGYTF
TGTGCCAGCAGTGAGTACAGGGATGATGGCTACACCTTC
>TRBJ1-1|NA|NA|TRBV29-1
CSANYQGQGTEAFF
TGCAGCGCCAATTACCAGGGGCAGGGCACTGAAGCTTTCTTT
>TRBJ1-5|NA|NA|TRBV18
CASSPKGGNQPQHF
TGTGCCAGCTCACCGAAGGGCGGCAATCAGCCCCAGCATTTT
>TRBJ2-7|NA|NA|TRBV5-1
CASSFDVYEQYF
TGCGCCAGCAGCTTTGACGTCTACGAGCAGTACTTC
>TRBJ2-7|NA|NA|TRBV5-1
CASSLVGREIDEQYF
TGCGCCAGCAGCTTGGTCGGCAGGGAGATTGACGAGCAGTACTTC
>TRBJ2-7|TRBD1|NA|TRBV6-5
CASSAGQGAIKQYF
TGTGCCAGCAGCGCAGGACAGGGGGCAATAAAGCAGTACTTC
>TRBJ2-1|NA|NA|TRBV30
CAWYFGGFGNEQFF
TGTGCCTGGTACTTCGGGGGATTTGGGAATGAGCAGTTCTTC
>TRBJ2-1|NA|few|TRBV2
CASRREVDEQFF
TGTGCCAGCAGAAGGGAGGTAGATGAGCAGTTCTTC
>TRBJ2-5|NA|NA|TRBV7-2
CASSLWGQRQETQYF
TGTGCCAGCAGCTTGTGGGGGCAGCGTCAAGAGACCCAGTACTTC
>TRBJ2-1|NA|few|TRBV21-1
CASSTPNEQFF
TGTGCCAGCAGCACGCCCAATGAGCAGTTCTTC
>TRBJ2-2|TRBD1|once|TRBV11-1
CASSFGSGTGVAGELFF
TGTGCCAGCAGCTTTGGTTCCGGGACAGGAGTAGCCGGGGAGCTGTTTTTT
>TRBJ2-3|NA|NA|TRBV30
CAWSVGPTDTQYF
TGTGCCTGGAGTGTAGGGCCAACAGATACGCAGTATTTT
>TRBJ2-3|NA|few|TRBV30
CAYDRGSTDTQYF
TGTGCCTACGACCGGGGCAGCACAGATACGCAGTATTTT
>TRBJ1-4|NA|NA|TRBV30
CAWSVFAGPGRKLFF
TGTGCCTGGAGTGTATTTGCAGGACCCGGACGAAAACTGTTTTTT
>TRBJ2-3|NA|NA|TRBV7-9
CASSPTLSTDTQYF
TGTGCCAGCAGCCCGACACTGTCCACAGATACGCAGTATTTT
>TRBJ2-1|NA|NA|TRBV4-3
CASSIGLGIFEQFF
TGCGCCAGCAGCATTGGGCTTGGGATCTTTGAGCAGTTCTTC
>TRBJ2-3|NA|few|TRBV25-1
CASSPGTAYTDTQYF
TGTGCCAGCAGTCCCGGGACGGCGTATACAGATACGCAGTATTTT